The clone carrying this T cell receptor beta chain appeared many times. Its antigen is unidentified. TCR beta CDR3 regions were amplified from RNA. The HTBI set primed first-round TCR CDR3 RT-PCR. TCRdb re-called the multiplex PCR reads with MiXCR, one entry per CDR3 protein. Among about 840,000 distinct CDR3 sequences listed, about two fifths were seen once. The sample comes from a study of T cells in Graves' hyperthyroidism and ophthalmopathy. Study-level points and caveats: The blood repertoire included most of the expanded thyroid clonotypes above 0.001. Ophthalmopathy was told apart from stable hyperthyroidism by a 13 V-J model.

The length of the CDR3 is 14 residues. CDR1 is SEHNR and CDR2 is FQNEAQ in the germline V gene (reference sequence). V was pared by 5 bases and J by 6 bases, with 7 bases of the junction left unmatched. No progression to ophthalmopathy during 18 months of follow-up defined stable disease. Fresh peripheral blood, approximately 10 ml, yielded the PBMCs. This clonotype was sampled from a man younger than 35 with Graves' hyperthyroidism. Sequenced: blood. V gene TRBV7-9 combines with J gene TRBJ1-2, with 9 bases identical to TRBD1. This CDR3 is CASSRRTGDDGYTF. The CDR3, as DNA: TGTGCCAGCAGCCGACGGACAGGGGACGATGGCTACACCTTC.